The next 26 T cell receptor beta chains were all read from a single sample in a study of identifying expanded T cells in peripheral blood. Sequencing was performed with immunoSEQ multiplex PCR; in TCRdb, only in-frame clones are kept and a portion is missing. Among about 100,000 clones, over 80% were seen once, and the ten largest hold around 5%. Specimen: blood. These TCRs come from a person aged 18 to 70 in good health.

The gene calls are TRBV4-1 and TRBJ1-4; D is possibly TRBD1 (5 bases). With 1 base removed from V and 5 bases from J, the gap between germline ends came to 11 bases. The germline CDR1 and CDR2 sequences are MGHRA and YSYEKL. The CDR3 contains 15 residues. The CDR3 DNA sequence: TGCGCCAGCAGCCAAGGTCGGGGGTTCAATGAAAAACTGTTTTTT. Its translation: CASSQGRGFNEKLFF.

V and J are TRBV2 and TRBJ2-5; D possibly matches TRBD1 or TRBD2 (5 bases each). The CDR3 is made up of 16 amino acids. Trimming left V 7 bases short and J 4 bases short, with 22 bases between. Germline V CDR1 and CDR2: SNHLY, FYNNEI. The DNA of the CDR3 is TGTGCCAGCATCCGGCGGGCAGGGTTTAAGGGAGAGACCCAGTACTTC. This codes for CASIRRAGFKGETQYF.

The chain carries TRBV5-1 and TRBJ1-3, with a possible D match to TRBD1 (5 bases). Per the germline V gene, CDR1 is SGHRS and CDR2 is YFSETQ. V was pared by 0 bases and J by 4 bases, with 20 bases between. This CDR3 is built from 18 residues. The DNA for the CDR3 is TGCGCCAGCAGCTTGGGGGACCTTCTCACAAATACAGGAAACACCATATATTTT. Its translation: CASSLGDLLTNTGNTIYF. Full variable domain (outside the CDR3, taken from reference TRBV5-1 and TRBJ1-3): KAGVTQTPRYLIKTRGQQVTLSCSPISGHRSVSWYQQTPGQGLQFLFEYFSETQRNKGNFPGRFSGRQFSNSRSEMNVSTLELGDSALYLCASSLGDLLTNTGNTIYFGEGSWLTVV.

The chain is built from TRBV5-1 and TRBJ1-1, with a possible D match to TRBD1 (6 bases). In germline, CDR1 is SGHRS, CDR2 YFSETQ. The CDR3 has 16 residues. V shed 3 bases and J shed 1 base, with 16 bases lying between them. The CDR3 loop reads CASSSDGGARNTEAFF. In nucleotides, the CDR3 is TGCGCCAGCAGCTCCGACGGGGGGGCGCGGAACACTGAAGCTTTCTTT.

This clone was detected only once. The chain combines TRBV27 with TRBJ2-1, with a weak D call TRBD2 (5 bases). The V end lost 3 bases, the J end lost 7 bases, and 10 bases lay between the germline ends. Germline lookup yields CDR1 MNHEY and CDR2 SMNVEV (reference sequence). This CDR3 is 13 amino acids long. The CDR3 bases are TGTGCCAGCAGTTTCCGCCTAGCAAATGAGCAGTTCTTC. This sequence encodes CASSFRLANEQFF.

This clone was recorded only once. The chain uses TRBV6-6 and TRBJ2-2; possible D gene TRBD1, 6 bases. Germline lookup yields CDR1 MNHNY and CDR2 SVGAGI (reference sequence). The CDR3 covers 14 residues. V was clipped by 6 bases and J by 6 bases, with 14 bases between them. The DNA for the CDR3 is TGTGCCAGCAGCGACCCCAGGGGTCCCGGGGAGCTGTTTTTT. It is translated as CASSDPRGPGELFF.

In its sample, this clone is medium-sized. J is TRBJ1-1 and V is TRBV4-1, with 8 nucleotides matching TRBD1. With 4 bases clipped from V and 5 bases from J, the junction kept 9 bases outside the gene matches. The germline CDR1 and CDR2 sequences are MGHRA and YSYEKL. The CDR3 has 15 amino acids. This CDR3 is CASSLIFGQGTEAFF. The CDR3, as DNA: TGCGCCAGCAGCCTCATCTTCGGACAGGGAACTGAAGCTTTCTTT.

This clone was found once. The chain uses TRBV14 and TRBJ1-2; D is ambiguous. From germline, CDR1 is SGHDN and CDR2 FVKESK. This CDR3 is 15 amino acids long. Deletions cut 0 bases from V and 2 bases from J, with 10 bases between. The CDR3 reads CASSQDLRPNYGYTF. CDR3 bases: TGTGCCAGCAGCCAAGACTTGCGCCCCAACTATGGCTACACCTTC.

This chain joins TRBV7-3 and TRBJ1-1, with D unclear. The germline gives CDR1 SGHTA, CDR2 FQGTGA. The CDR3 loop spans 13 amino acids. The ends were cut back, 3 bases at V and 2 bases at J, with 7 bases in the middle. DNA of the CDR3: TGTGCCAGCAGCTTGGAGCTTAACACTGAAGCTTTCTTT. As protein: CASSLELNTEAFF. Full variable domain (remainder filled in from reference TRBV7-3 and TRBJ1-1): GAGVSQTPSNKVTEKGKYVELRCDPISGHTALYWYRQSLGQGPEFLIYFQGTGAADDSGLPNDRFFAVRPEGSVSTLKIQRTERGDSAVYLCASSLELNTEAFFGQGTRLTVV.

A word on this clone: Sequence at one end of the junction differs from germline and may be a read error. The same CDR3 also results from other DNA sequences found in this sample. This chain connects TRBV6-1 to TRBJ1-2; the D is unclear. The CDR3 contains 14 residues. Germline CDR1 is MNHNS and CDR2 is SASEGT. This CDR3 reads CASSQPPGSYGYTF. CDR3 bases: TGCGCCAGCAGCCAACCCCCCGGATCCTATGGCTACACCTTC.

CDR3 region: CATSRESAGHSNQPQHF. CDR3 sequence (DNA): TGTGCCACCAGCAGAGAGAGCGCAGGCCATAGCAATCAGCCCCAGCATTTT. This chain uses TRBV15 with TRBJ1-5; D not resolved. The CDR3 consists of 17 residues. The germline V and J ends were trimmed by 0 bases and 0 bases, with 12 bases remaining between them. In germline, CDR1 is LNHNV, CDR2 YYDKDF (reference sequence).

The rearrangement links TRBV9 to TRBJ2-5; D not resolved. The CDR3 is made up of 14 amino acids. The germline gives CDR1 SGDLS, CDR2 YYNGEE. V was clipped by 0 bases and J by 2 bases, with 8 bases between them. CDR3 amino acids: CASSVGGVQETQYF. The CDR3 nucleotides read TGTGCCAGCAGCGTAGGTGGGGTGCAAGAGACCCAGTACTTC.

The chain couples TRBV7-9 to TRBJ2-7; TRBD1 agrees at 8 bases. The CDR3 extends over 13 amino acids. Looked up from germline, CDR1 is SEHNR and CDR2 is FQNEAQ (reference sequence). J lost 3 bases, V lost 4 bases, and 2 bases had no gene match. Here the CDR3 reads CASSSDRVYEQYF. The DNA of the CDR3 is TGTGCCAGCAGCTCGGACAGGGTCTACGAGCAGTACTTC.

This clone was seen a handful of times. The V and J genes are TRBV6-5 and TRBJ2-5; D might be TRBD1 (6 bases). The CDR3 has 16 residues. Germline V gene lookup returns CDR1 MNHEY and CDR2 SVGAGI. Between the trimmed V and J ends, which lost 2 bases and 0 bases, there was a span of 13 bases. CDR3 protein: CASSYEGTHDQETQYF. For the CDR3, the DNA is TGTGCCAGCAGTTACGAGGGGACACACGACCAAGAGACCCAGTACTTC.

The chain couples TRBV6-6 to TRBJ1-2, with D possibly matching TRBD1 (6 bases). CDR1 and CDR2 from the germline V gene are MNHNY and SVGAGI (reference sequence). The germline V and J ends were trimmed by 5 bases and 1 base, with 8 bases remaining between them. This CDR3 has 13 residues. CDR3 sequence (DNA): TGTGCCAGCAGTCGGACAGATAACTATGGCTACACCTTC. It translates to CASSRTDNYGYTF.

CDR3 residues: CASSQDNGVVAGRNQPQHF. CDR3 nucleotides: TGCGCCAGCAGCCAAGATAATGGAGTCGTGGCAGGACGAAATCAGCCCCAGCATTTT. This chain connects TRBV4-1 to TRBJ1-5; D ambiguous. The germline CDR1 and CDR2 sequences are MGHRA and YSYEKL. Trimming shortened V by 0 bases and J by 4 bases, and 22 bases separated the two germline ends. CDR3 length: 19 residues.

The genes are TRBV5-4 and TRBJ2-3; D may be TRBD1 (6 bases). V lost 0 bases and J lost 0, with 14 bases in between. Germline CDR1 SGHNT, CDR2 YYREEE (reference sequence). The CDR3 has 17 amino acids. As DNA, the CDR3 is TGTGCCAGCAGCTTGGGGGGGCCCCGTACTAGCACAGATACGCAGTATTTT. It translates to CASSLGGPRTSTDTQYF.

V gene TRBV7-9 combines with J gene TRBJ1-4; 9 nucleotides align to TRBD1. Trimming at V came to 6 bases and at J to 5 bases, leaving 7 bases not matched to a gene. CDR1 is SEHNR, CDR2 FQNEAQ, per germline (reference sequence). The CDR3 length is 15 residues. The CDR3 DNA sequence: TGTGCCAGCAGTTCAACAGGGGGCGCGAATGAAAAACTGTTTTTT. Translation gives CASSSTGGANEKLFF.

The chain combines TRBV18 with TRBJ1-5; possible D gene TRBD1, 5 bases. Between the trimmed V and J ends, which lost 5 bases and 3 bases, there was a span of 20 bases. The CDR3 has 17 amino acids. Germline lookup yields CDR1 KGHSH and CDR2 LQKENI. The CDR3 DNA follows: TGTGCCAGCTCATTAAGCACAGGACATTCCGACAATCAGCCCCAGCATTTT. Residues: CASSLSTGHSDNQPQHF.

The J gene is TRBJ2-1, the V gene TRBV11-2; D tentatively reads TRBD1 or TRBD2 (5 bases each). V gave up 2 bases and J gave up 2 bases, with 7 bases separating them. Germline loops: CDR1 SGHAT, CDR2 FQNNGV. The CDR3 length is 14 residues. The CDR3 protein is CASSLMGAYNEQFF. DNA for the CDR3: TGTGCCAGCAGCTTAATGGGGGCCTACAATGAGCAGTTCTTC.

This clone was observed once. The chain links TRBV6-5 to TRBJ2-7, with D perhaps matching TRBD1 or TRBD2 (5 bases each). From germline, CDR1 is MNHEY and CDR2 SVGAGI. Trimming left V 0 bases short and J 0 bases short, with 9 bases between. This CDR3 contains 15 residues. CDR3 protein: CASSYSPGSSYEQYF. The CDR3 bases are TGTGCCAGCAGTTACTCGCCAGGGAGCTCCTACGAGCAGTACTTC.

The gene calls are TRBV7-8 and TRBJ2-7; no clear D gene. CDR3 length: 12 amino acids. Trimming pared 5 bases from V and 6 bases from J, leaving 11 bases between. The germline CDR1 and CDR2 sequences are SGHVS and FQNEAQ. CDR3 loop: CASSPPVVEQYF. CDR3 bases: TGTGCCAGCAGCCCCCCGGTGGTCGAGCAGTACTTC.

This chain links TRBV27 with TRBJ1-1, with D uncertain. The germline V gene encodes CDR1 MNHEY and CDR2 SMNVEV (reference sequence). Trimming removed 6 bases from V and 3 bases from J, with 5 bases in between. This CDR3 spans 11 amino acids. CDR3 DNA: TGTGCCAGCAGCCACCACACTGAAGCTTTCTTT. Translated, it gives CASSHHTEAFF.

This clone was observed a handful of times. The chain uses TRBV15 and TRBJ1-6; possible D gene TRBD1, 5 bases. With 1 base removed from V and 11 bases from J, the gap between germline ends came to 15 bases. Germline values: CDR1 LNHNV, CDR2 YYDKDF (reference sequence). The CDR3 consists of 15 residues. This chain's CDR3 is CATSRGGTSPAPLHF. In DNA, the CDR3 is TGTGCCACCAGCAGAGGAGGGACGTCCCCTGCACCCCTCCACTTT. Full variable domain (outside the CDR3, taken from reference TRBV15 and TRBJ1-6): DAMVIQNPRYQVTQFGKPVTLSCSQTLNHNVMYWYQQKSSQAPKLLFHYYDKDFNNEADTPDNFQSRRPNTSFCFLDIRSPGLGDTAMYLCATSRGGTSPAPLHFGNGTRLTVT.

The V gene is TRBV29-1, the J gene TRBJ2-3; 7 positions match TRBD2. There are 15 residues in the CDR3. The germline gives CDR1 SQVTM, CDR2 ANQGSEA. Germline trimming cut 6 bases from V and 0 bases from J; bases unmatched to any gene: 9. The CDR3 loop reads CSVGGLTSSTDTQYF. CDR3 DNA: TGCAGCGTGGGGGGACTAACCTCTAGCACAGATACGCAGTATTTT.

The chain links TRBV6-6 to TRBJ1-2; D might be TRBD1 (5 bases). Trimming took 6 bases from V and 4 from J, leaving 21 bases between them. This CDR3 is built from 16 residues. Germline CDR1 and CDR2: MNHNY and SVGAGI (reference sequence). Here the CDR3 reads CASRTGQGREGYGYTF. The CDR3 DNA is TGTGCCAGCAGGACCGGTCAAGGCAGGGAGGGCTATGGCTACACCTTC.